Each of the 20 T cell receptor beta chains below was sequenced from the same sample in a study of CD8 T cells in Susac syndrome. Random hexamers served to reverse transcribe roughly 0.5 to 1 ug RNA. TCRdb processed the immunoSEQ multiplex PCR reads anew with MiXCR; each CDR3 protein has one entry. Found here are 210,000 or so distinct CDR3 sequences, about 94% of them singletons; the top ten hold 0.15%. The sequenced sample was CD4+ T cells from PBMCs. The origin of the receptors is a human donor with Susac syndrome.

CDR3 region: CASSRLRNTEAFF. The CDR3 DNA reads TGCGCCAGCAGTCGCCTCCGTAACACTGAAGCTTTCTTT. V is TRBV4-3 and J is TRBJ1-1; no clear D gene. CDR1 is LGHNA and CDR2 is YSLEER in the germline V gene. The CDR3 sequence is 13 residues long. V lost 6 bases, J lost 2 bases, and 10 bases lay in between.

The chain is built from TRBV14 and TRBJ1-6, with D tentatively TRBD1 (6 bases). CDR1 and CDR2 (germline): SGHDN, FVKESK. The CDR3 runs 13 residues. V shed 4 bases and J shed 8 bases, with 9 bases lying between them. The CDR3 nucleotides read TGTGCCAGCAGCCTTACAGGGCATTCACCCCTCCACTTT. Its translation: CASSLTGHSPLHF.

This sequence joins TRBV5-1 and TRBJ2-5; D perhaps matches TRBD2 (5 bases). Germline assignment: CDR1 SGHRS and CDR2 YFSETQ. This CDR3 contains 15 residues. The V end lost 0 bases, the J end lost 1 base, and 10 bases lay between the germline ends. The CDR3 DNA is TGCGCCAGCAGCTTGGCCTCGGGGAGCCAAGAGACCCAGTACTTC. Amino acid sequence: CASSLASGSQETQYF.

The genes are TRBV27 and TRBJ2-1, with 10 bases identical to TRBD2. CDR1 is MNHEY and CDR2 is SMNVEV in the germline V gene (reference sequence). V lost 1 base to trimming and J lost 4 bases; unmatched junction nucleotides: 1. The CDR3 runs 15 residues. The CDR3 here is CASSLFSGGYNEQFF. CDR3 coding DNA: TGTGCCAGCAGTTTATTTAGCGGGGGGTACAATGAGCAGTTCTTC.

The chain recombines TRBV20-1 with TRBJ2-6; 7 nucleotides line up with TRBD1. Per the germline V gene, CDR1 is DFQATT and CDR2 is SNEGSKA (reference sequence). V lost 3 bases to trimming and J lost 4 bases; unmatched junction nucleotides: 9. The CDR3 extends over 16 amino acids. CDR3 nucleotide sequence: TGCAGTGCTAGTCACATGACAGGGAGAGGGGCCAACGTCCTGACTTTC. Translating gives CSASHMTGRGANVLTF.

The J gene is TRBJ2-3, the V gene TRBV2, with D unclear. Trimming removed 4 bases from V and 2 bases from J, with 7 bases in between. In germline, CDR1 is SNHLY, CDR2 FYNNEI. The CDR3 has 13 amino acids. The DNA of the CDR3 is TGTGCCAGCAGTGTTGAAGTCACAGATACGCAGTATTTT. This sequence encodes CASSVEVTDTQYF.

The chain recombines TRBV7-9 with TRBJ1-5; D gene unclear. Trimming removed 5 bases from V and 0 bases from J, with 8 bases in between. Germline assignment: CDR1 SEHNR and CDR2 FQNEAQ (reference sequence). CDR3 length: 14 residues. The CDR3 sequence: CASSRAGSNQPQHF. The CDR3 DNA is TGTGCCAGCAGCCGGGCGGGTAGCAATCAGCCCCAGCATTTT.

The chain uses TRBV25-1 and TRBJ2-3; D perhaps matches TRBD2 (5 bases). The germline V gene encodes CDR1 MGHDK and CDR2 SYGVNS. The germline V and J ends were trimmed by 4 bases and 11 bases, with 16 bases remaining between them. This CDR3 has 13 amino acids. CDR3 coding DNA: TGTGCCAGCAGTGGCCCCAGAGGACGGGAGCAGTATTTT. Translating gives CASSGPRGREQYF.

The gene calls are TRBV14 and TRBJ1-2; no definite D call. The V end lost 0 bases, the J end lost 4 bases, and 6 bases lay between the germline ends. Germline values: CDR1 SGHDN, CDR2 FVKESK. This CDR3 has 13 amino acids. CDR3 bases: TGTGCCAGCAGCCAAGAAAACATCTATGGCTACACCTTC. This encodes CASSQENIYGYTF.

V gene TRBV7-2 combines with J gene TRBJ1-1; the D gene is possibly TRBD1 (6 bases). V was clipped by 2 bases and J by 8 bases, with 18 bases between them. The CDR3 spans 15 residues. Per the germline V gene, CDR1 is SGHTA and CDR2 is FQGNSA. CDR3 sequence reads: CASSLRGKGSLEAFF. CDR3 DNA sequence: TGTGCCAGCAGCTTAAGGGGGAAGGGGTCCCTCGAAGCTTTCTTT.

The rearrangement uses TRBV11-2 and TRBJ1-2; D unclear. Germline V gene data show CDR1 as SGHAT and CDR2 as FQNNGV. The V end was cut by 7 bases, the J end by 2 bases, with 14 bases between. This CDR3 has 14 amino acids. This CDR3 reads CASNPIRANYGYTF. The CDR3 DNA sequence: TGTGCCAGCAATCCCATACGAGCCAACTATGGCTACACCTTC. The variable domain in full, completed from reference TRBV11-2 and TRBJ1-2, reads EAGVAQSPRYKIIEKRQSVAFWCNPISGHATLYWYQQILGQGPKLLIQFQNNGVVDDSQLPKDRFSAERLKGVDSTLKIQPAKLEDSAVYLCASNPIRANYGYTFGSGTRLTVV.

The rearrangement uses TRBV30 and TRBJ2-1, with D perhaps given as TRBD1 or TRBD2 (6 bases each). The germline V gene encodes CDR1 GTSNPN and CDR2 SVGIG (reference sequence). Trimming shortened V by 5 bases and J by 5 bases, and 19 bases separated the two germline ends. The CDR3 length is 15 residues. The CDR3 loop reads CAWVGGRGADNEQFF. The CDR3 DNA follows: TGTGCCTGGGTCGGTGGTAGGGGGGCTGACAATGAGCAGTTCTTC.

The chain carries TRBV3-1 and TRBJ1-2; D remains unclear. The germline gives CDR1 LGHDT, CDR2 YNNKEL (reference sequence). V lost 3 bases and J lost 6, with 11 bases in between. CDR3 length equals 13 residues. The CDR3 bases are TGTGCCAGCAGCCAGGGATTTCCTCATGGCTACACCTTC. Protein sequence: CASSQGFPHGYTF.

The genes are TRBV2 and TRBJ2-7, with no clear D. CDR3 length: 12 residues. V was cut by 2 bases and J by 3 bases, with 5 bases left in between. Germline values: CDR1 SNHLY, CDR2 FYNNEI. The CDR3 region is CASSERFYEQYF. In DNA form, the CDR3 reads TGTGCCAGCAGTGAAAGGTTCTACGAGCAGTACTTC.

This sequence joins TRBV30 and TRBJ1-1; D is uncertain. Germline V gene sequence: CDR1 GTSNPN, CDR2 SVGIG (reference sequence). This CDR3 has 14 residues. The V gene lost 0 bases and the J gene lost 4 bases, with 12 bases spanning the gap. The CDR3 region has the DNA TGTGCCTGGAGTGTGCAAAGGTATGGCACTGAAGCTTTCTTT. Protein product: CAWSVQRYGTEAFF.

J is TRBJ2-7 and V is TRBV12-3 or TRBV12-4, with TRBD2 matching 12 bases. The V segment lost 5 bases and the J segment 4 bases; nucleotides outside the gene matches: 6. This CDR3 is 15 amino acids long. The CDR3 nucleotides read TGTGCCAGCAGTCCCAGACTAGCGGGGGTGTACGAGCAGTACTTC. Protein product: CASSPRLAGVYEQYF.

In its sample, this clonotype was seen once. This rearrangement joins TRBV7-9 to TRBJ1-5, with unresolved D. The ends were cut back, 1 base at V and 5 bases at J, with 6 bases in the middle. The CDR3 is 13 amino acids. Germline loops: CDR1 SEHNR, CDR2 FQNEAQ (reference sequence). DNA for the CDR3: TGTGCCAGCAGCTTAGGGGAGCATCAGCCCCAGCATTTT. Its protein is CASSLGEHQPQHF.

Comments on this clonotype: An end of the junction differs from the germline gene, which may be a read error. This sequence joins TRBV20-1 and TRBJ2-1, with TRBD1 matching 7 bases. CDR3 size: 12 residues. Germline-derived CDR1 and CDR2 are DFQATT and SNEGSKA (reference sequence). CDR3 residues: CSAIRQGNEQLF. CDR3 coding DNA: TGCAGTGCTATAAGACAGGGCAATGAGCAGCTCTTC.

The V call is TRBV30, the J call TRBJ2-6; D may be TRBD2 (6 bases). The CDR3 totals 15 residues. CDR1 and CDR2 from the germline V gene are GTSNPN and SVGIG (reference sequence). With 3 bases removed from V and 1 base from J, the gap between germline ends came to 10 bases. CDR3 region: CAWSFRGSGANVLTF. The DNA of the CDR3 is TGTGCCTGGAGCTTCCGGGGGTCTGGGGCCAACGTCCTGACTTTC.

The gene calls are TRBV11-2 and TRBJ2-3, with a possible D match to TRBD1 (6 bases). CDR3 size: 15 residues. Germline V gene lookup returns CDR1 SGHAT and CDR2 FQNNGV. V shed 6 bases and J shed 9 bases, with 22 bases lying between them. The CDR3 region is CASSPTSGTLITQYF. The CDR3 DNA is TGTGCCAGCAGTCCTACGTCTGGGACACTCATAACGCAGTATTTT.